The rows below give T cell receptor beta chains drawn from one sample of a study of technical replicates of blood from a handful of donors. Here immunoSEQ multiplex PCR was the method, and the copy in TCRdb shows in-frame clones only, minus some. Of more than 65,000 clones in the sample, roughly 97% were seen once. Sequencing used T cells isolated from PBMCs. Every receptor here comes from a human donor in good health. Both conserved end residues are part of each CDR3. The order of the fields is CDR3 protein, V gene, J gene, CDR3 length.

CDR3aa: CATSSAQNMNTEAFF
v_gene: TRBV15
j_gene: TRBJ1-1
len: 15

CDR3aa: CASSWAGGGPEAFF
v_gene: TRBV5-1
j_gene: TRBJ1-1
len: 14

CDR3aa: CASSQQGEKLFF
v_gene: TRBV11-3
j_gene: TRBJ1-4
len: 12

CDR3aa: CASSFLGQGSYNEQFF
v_gene: TRBV27
j_gene: TRBJ2-1
len: 16

CDR3aa: CASSEAVGRGNEKLFF
v_gene: TRBV6-1
j_gene: TRBJ1-4
len: 16

CDR3aa: CASSFYGGAGTGELFF
v_gene: TRBV5-6
j_gene: TRBJ2-2
len: 16

CDR3aa: CASSLGGTVGTEAFF
v_gene: TRBV5-4
j_gene: TRBJ1-1
len: 15

CDR3aa: CASSLAAREAYYNEQFF
v_gene: TRBV5-1
j_gene: TRBJ2-1
len: 17

CDR3aa: CASSLEGQGNTEAFF
v_gene: TRBV5-5
j_gene: TRBJ1-1
len: 15

CDR3aa: CASSFNYEQYF
v_gene: TRBV5-4
j_gene: TRBJ2-7
len: 11

CDR3aa: CASSSLAHPYDTQYF
v_gene: TRBV28
j_gene: TRBJ2-3
len: 15

CDR3aa: CASSIPGGTTEAFF
v_gene: TRBV19
j_gene: TRBJ1-1
len: 14

CDR3aa: CASPDGLLSNYGYTF
v_gene: TRBV7-9
j_gene: TRBJ1-2
len: 15

CDR3aa: CASRRQGSGELFF
v_gene: TRBV5-4
j_gene: TRBJ2-2
len: 13

CDR3aa: CACGQGYEQYF
v_gene: TRBV30
j_gene: TRBJ2-7
len: 11

CDR3aa: CAISESTSGSYEQFF
v_gene: TRBV10-3
j_gene: TRBJ2-1
len: 15

CDR3aa: CATATRQGQPQHF
v_gene: TRBV15
j_gene: TRBJ1-5
len: 13

CDR3aa: CASSPTSGYSYEQYF
v_gene: TRBV19
j_gene: TRBJ2-7
len: 15

CDR3aa: CASSYSAGGNGYTF
v_gene: TRBV6-6
j_gene: TRBJ1-2
len: 14

CDR3aa: CASSLGGLPGNEQFF
v_gene: TRBV7-9
j_gene: TRBJ2-1
len: 15

CDR3aa: CASTLQGEAFF
v_gene: TRBV6-5
j_gene: TRBJ1-1
len: 11

CDR3aa: CASSPGTGEYNEQFF
v_gene: TRBV5-1
j_gene: TRBJ2-1
len: 15

CDR3aa: CAIGQGGYGYTF
v_gene: TRBV10-3
j_gene: TRBJ1-2
len: 12

CDR3aa: CASFRTYYGYTF
v_gene: TRBV6-5
j_gene: TRBJ1-2
len: 12

CDR3aa: CASRLAVPSDTQYF
v_gene: TRBV6-5
j_gene: TRBJ2-3
len: 14

CDR3aa: CASSPTSFGEQFF
v_gene: TRBV14
j_gene: TRBJ2-1
len: 13

CDR3aa: CAWSVSGMHEQYF
v_gene: TRBV30
j_gene: TRBJ2-7
len: 13

CDR3aa: CASRGQGAYSNQPQHF
v_gene: TRBV6-6
j_gene: TRBJ1-5
len: 16

CDR3aa: CASSLDRDNQPQHF
v_gene: TRBV13
j_gene: TRBJ1-5
len: 14

CDR3aa: CASSVAGGDTQYF
v_gene: TRBV10-1
j_gene: TRBJ2-3
len: 13

CDR3aa: CASSVGGRNTEAFF
v_gene: TRBV9
j_gene: TRBJ1-1
len: 14

CDR3aa: CASLLAGAYEQYF
v_gene: TRBV10-2
j_gene: TRBJ2-7
len: 13

CDR3aa: CAWSPSSYNEQFF
v_gene: TRBV30
j_gene: TRBJ2-1
len: 13

CDR3aa: CASSHPERERDNEQFF
v_gene: TRBV4-1
j_gene: TRBJ2-1
len: 16

CDR3aa: CASSPVDRGTGGYTF
v_gene: TRBV4-3
j_gene: TRBJ1-2
len: 15

CDR3aa: CASFREPNEKLFF
v_gene: TRBV18
j_gene: TRBJ1-4
len: 13

CDR3aa: CASSELAGGQETQYF
v_gene: TRBV6-1
j_gene: TRBJ2-5
len: 15

CDR3aa: CASSFPQAIQQYF
v_gene: TRBV28
j_gene: TRBJ2-7
len: 13

CDR3aa: CASSLGAQEAFF
v_gene: TRBV11-1
j_gene: TRBJ1-1
len: 12

CDR3aa: CASSLGRGRTEAFF
v_gene: TRBV7-9
j_gene: TRBJ1-1
len: 14

CDR3aa: CASSRGPPSGGSYEQYF
v_gene: TRBV4-1
j_gene: TRBJ2-7
len: 17

CDR3aa: CASSLRSGNYQPQHF
v_gene: TRBV28
j_gene: TRBJ1-5
len: 15

CDR3aa: CASSFGGGESDEQYF
v_gene: TRBV7-3
j_gene: TRBJ2-7
len: 15

CDR3aa: CASSPTHQAMNTEAFF
v_gene: TRBV11-2
j_gene: TRBJ1-1
len: 16

CDR3aa: CASSALPGTGTGYTF
v_gene: TRBV2
j_gene: TRBJ1-2
len: 15

CDR3aa: CASRSRDRAWEQYF
v_gene: TRBV7-9
j_gene: TRBJ2-7
len: 14

CDR3aa: CASSLGTVNSNQPQHF
v_gene: TRBV7-9
j_gene: TRBJ1-5
len: 16

CDR3aa: CASSYPSGANTGELFF
v_gene: TRBV6-6
j_gene: TRBJ2-2
len: 16

CDR3aa: CASSFSSGMRGELFF
v_gene: TRBV7-2
j_gene: TRBJ2-2
len: 15

CDR3aa: CASSLPRTGGNGELFF
v_gene: TRBV7-3
j_gene: TRBJ2-2
len: 16

CDR3aa: CASSQALNPISYEQYF
v_gene: TRBV13
j_gene: TRBJ2-7
len: 16

CDR3aa: CASSLLGLAVYTGELFF
v_gene: TRBV27
j_gene: TRBJ2-2
len: 17

CDR3aa: CATRDSTYEQYF
v_gene: TRBV6-5
j_gene: TRBJ2-7
len: 12

CDR3aa: CSVEGGTAGNTIYF
v_gene: TRBV29-1
j_gene: TRBJ1-3
len: 14